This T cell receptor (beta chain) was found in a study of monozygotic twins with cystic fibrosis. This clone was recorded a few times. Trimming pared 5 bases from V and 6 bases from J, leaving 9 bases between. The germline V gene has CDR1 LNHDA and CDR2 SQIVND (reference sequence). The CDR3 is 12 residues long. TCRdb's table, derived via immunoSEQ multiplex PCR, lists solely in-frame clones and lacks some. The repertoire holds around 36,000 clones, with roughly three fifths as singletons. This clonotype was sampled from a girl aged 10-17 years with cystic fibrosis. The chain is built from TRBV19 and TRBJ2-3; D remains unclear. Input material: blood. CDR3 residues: CASSPYWDTQYF. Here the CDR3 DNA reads TGTGCCAGTAGTCCGTATTGGGATACGCAGTATTTT. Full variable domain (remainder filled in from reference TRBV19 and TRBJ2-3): DGGITQSPKYLFRKEGQNVTLSCEQNLNHDAMYWYRQDPGQGLRLIYYSQIVNDFQKGDIAEGYSVSREKKESFPLTVTSAQKNPTAFYLCASSPYWDTQYFGPGTRLTVL.